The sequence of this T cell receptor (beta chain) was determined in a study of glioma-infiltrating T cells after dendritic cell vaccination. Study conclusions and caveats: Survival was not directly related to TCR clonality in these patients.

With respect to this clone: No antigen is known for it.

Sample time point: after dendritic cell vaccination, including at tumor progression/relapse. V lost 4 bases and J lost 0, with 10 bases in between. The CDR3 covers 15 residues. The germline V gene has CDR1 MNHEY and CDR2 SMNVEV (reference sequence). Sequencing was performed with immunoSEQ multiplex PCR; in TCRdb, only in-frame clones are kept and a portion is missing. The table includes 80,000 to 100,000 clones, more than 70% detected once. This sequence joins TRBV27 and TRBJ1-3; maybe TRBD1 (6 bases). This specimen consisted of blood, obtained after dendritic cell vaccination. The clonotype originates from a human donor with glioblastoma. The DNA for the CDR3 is TGTGCCAGCAGTTCCACAGGGAGCTCTGGAAACACCATATATTTT. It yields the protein CASSSTGSSGNTIYF.